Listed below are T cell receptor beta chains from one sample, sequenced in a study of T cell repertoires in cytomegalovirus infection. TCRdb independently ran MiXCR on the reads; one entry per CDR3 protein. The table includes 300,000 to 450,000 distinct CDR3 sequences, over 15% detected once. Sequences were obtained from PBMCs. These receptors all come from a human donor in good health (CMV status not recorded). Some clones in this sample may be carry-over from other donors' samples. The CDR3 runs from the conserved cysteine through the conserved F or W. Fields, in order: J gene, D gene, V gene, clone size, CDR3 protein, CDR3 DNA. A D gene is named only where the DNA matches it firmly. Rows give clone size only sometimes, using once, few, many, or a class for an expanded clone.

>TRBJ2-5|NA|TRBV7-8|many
CASSFPSETQYF
TGTGCCAGCAGCTTCCCTTCGGAGACCCAGTACTTC
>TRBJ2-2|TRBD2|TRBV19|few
CASSHAGAGELFF
TGTGCCAGTAGTCACGCGGGGGCCGGGGAGCTGTTTTTT
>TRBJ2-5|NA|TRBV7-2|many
CASSLIGAGSEETQYF
TGTGCCAGCAGCTTAATCGGGGCGGGCTCAGAAGAGACCCAGTACTTC
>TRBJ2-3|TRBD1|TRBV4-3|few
CASSQGDRDWDTQYF
TGCGCCAGCAGCCAAGGGGACAGGGATTGGGATACGCAGTATTTT
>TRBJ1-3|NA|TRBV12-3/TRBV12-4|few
CASSLFGVGNTIYF
TGTGCCAGCAGTTTGTTCGGGGTGGGAAACACCATATATTTT
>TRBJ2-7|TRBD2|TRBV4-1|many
CASSQDREGVYEQYF
TGCGCCAGCAGCCAAGATCGGGAGGGGGTCTACGAGCAGTACTTC
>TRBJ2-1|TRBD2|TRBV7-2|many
CASSHNKKRGDQPNHNEQFF
TGTGCCAGCAGCCATAATAAGAAGCGGGGGGACCAACCAAACCACAATGAGCAGTTCTTC
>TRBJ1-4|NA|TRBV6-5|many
CASSYSPPPRGKLFF
TGTGCCAGCAGTTACTCCCCACCGCCGAGGGGAAAACTGTTTTTT
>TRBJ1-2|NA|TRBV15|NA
CATSRDLAGGYTF
TGTGCCACCAGCAGAGATCTAGCAGGCGGCTACACCTTC
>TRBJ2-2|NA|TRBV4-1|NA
CASSQESSAVTGELFF
TGCGCCAGCAGCCAAGAATCTAGCGCGGTCACCGGGGAGCTGTTTTTT
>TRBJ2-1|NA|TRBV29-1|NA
CSVEEGSGNEQFF
TGCAGCGTTGAAGAAGGGAGTGGCAATGAGCAGTTCTTC
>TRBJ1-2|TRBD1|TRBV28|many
CASSPSPIVTGSGYTF
TGTGCCAGCAGTCCATCGCCGATCGTGACAGGGAGTGGCTACACCTTC
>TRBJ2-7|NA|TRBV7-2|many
CASSLLYPSREQYF
TGTGCCAGCAGCCTACTCTACCCGTCTCGGGAGCAGTACTTC
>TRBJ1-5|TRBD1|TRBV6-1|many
CASSPWGQPNQPQHF
TGTGCCAGCAGTCCCTGGGGACAGCCCAATCAGCCCCAGCATTTT
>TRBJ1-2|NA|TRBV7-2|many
CASSPFSAAANYGYTF
TGTGCCAGCAGCCCGTTTTCGGCAGCAGCTAACTATGGCTACACCTTC
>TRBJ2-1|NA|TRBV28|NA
CASSLYREGRAPGNEQFF
TGTGCCAGCAGTTTATACAGGGAGGGGAGGGCCCCTGGCAATGAGCAGTTCTTC
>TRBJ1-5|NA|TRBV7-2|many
CASSLSWGGNQPQHF
TGTGCCAGCAGCTTATCATGGGGGGGCAATCAGCCCCAGCATTTT
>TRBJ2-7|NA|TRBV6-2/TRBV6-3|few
CATRRLPGRRFDEQYF
TGTGCCACCCGACGATTACCCGGAAGGCGCTTTGACGAGCAGTACTTC
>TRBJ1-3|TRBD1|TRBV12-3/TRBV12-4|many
CASRPLQGGGVNTIYF
TGTGCCAGCAGGCCACTACAGGGGGGAGGTGTTAACACCATATATTTT
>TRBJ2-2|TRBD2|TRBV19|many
CASSSRTSGRVLNTGELFF
TGTGCCAGTAGTTCCCGGACTAGCGGGAGGGTGCTGAACACCGGGGAGCTGTTTTTT
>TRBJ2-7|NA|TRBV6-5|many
CASSYTSSYEQYF
TGTGCCAGCAGTTACACTAGCTCCTACGAGCAGTACTTC
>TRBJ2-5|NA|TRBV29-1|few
CSAGVTMTGETQYF
TGCAGCGCCGGGGTCACAATGACGGGAGAGACCCAGTACTTC
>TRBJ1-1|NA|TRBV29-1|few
CSVRGRMNTEAFF
TGCAGCGTTAGAGGACGGATGAACACTGAAGCTTTCTTT
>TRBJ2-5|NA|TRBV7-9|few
CASSAPAVETQYF
TGTGCCAGCAGCGCGCCAGCGGTAGAGACCCAGTACTTC
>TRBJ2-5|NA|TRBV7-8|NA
CASSLKRVWVETQYF
TGTGCCAGCAGCTTAAAGCGGGTATGGGTAGAGACCCAGTACTTC
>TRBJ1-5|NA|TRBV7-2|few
CASSFSSSNQPQHF
TGTGCCAGCAGCTTTTCCAGTAGCAATCAGCCCCAGCATTTT
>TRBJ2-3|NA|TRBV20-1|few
CSATSGGPTDTQYF
TGCAGTGCTACGTCCGGGGGACCCACAGATACGCAGTATTTT
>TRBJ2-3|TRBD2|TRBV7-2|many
CASSFSGSGGYTDTQYF
TGTGCCAGCAGCTTCAGCGGGAGTGGGGGGTACACAGATACGCAGTATTTT
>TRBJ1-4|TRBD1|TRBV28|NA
CASSIDRARLFF
TGTGCCAGCAGTATTGACAGGGCCAGGCTGTTTTTT
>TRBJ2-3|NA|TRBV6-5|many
CASSYSSGGTDTQYF
TGTGCCAGCAGTTACTCTTCTGGTGGCACAGATACGCAGTATTTT
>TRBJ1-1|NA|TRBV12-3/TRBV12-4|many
CASREQPEATEAFF
TGTGCCAGCAGGGAACAGCCCGAGGCCACTGAAGCTTTCTTT
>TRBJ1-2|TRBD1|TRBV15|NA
CATSSDRGRWYGYTF
TGTGCCACCAGCAGTGACAGGGGGCGTTGGTATGGCTACACCTTC
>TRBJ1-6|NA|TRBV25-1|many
CASSGGTVSPLHF
TGTGCCAGCAGTGGCGGGACGGTTTCACCCCTCCACTTT